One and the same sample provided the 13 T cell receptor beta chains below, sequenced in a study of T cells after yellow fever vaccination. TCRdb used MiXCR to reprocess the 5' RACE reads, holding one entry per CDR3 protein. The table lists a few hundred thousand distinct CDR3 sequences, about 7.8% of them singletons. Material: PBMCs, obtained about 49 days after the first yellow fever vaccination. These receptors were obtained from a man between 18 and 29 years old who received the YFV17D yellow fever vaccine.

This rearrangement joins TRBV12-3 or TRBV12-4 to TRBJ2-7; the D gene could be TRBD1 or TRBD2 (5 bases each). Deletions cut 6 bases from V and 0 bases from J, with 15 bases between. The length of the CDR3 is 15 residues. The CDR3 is CASSHGTDSSYEQYF. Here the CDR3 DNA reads TGTGCCAGCAGCCACGGGACGGATAGCTCCTACGAGCAGTACTTC.

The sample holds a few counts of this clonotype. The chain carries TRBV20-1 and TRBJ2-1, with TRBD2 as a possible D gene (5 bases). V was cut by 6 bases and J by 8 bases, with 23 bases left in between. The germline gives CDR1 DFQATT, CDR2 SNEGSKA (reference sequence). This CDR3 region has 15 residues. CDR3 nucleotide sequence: TGCAGTGCCCGCGATCACGGGAAAAGGCGGGATGAGCAGTTCTTC. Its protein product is CSARDHGKRRDEQFF.

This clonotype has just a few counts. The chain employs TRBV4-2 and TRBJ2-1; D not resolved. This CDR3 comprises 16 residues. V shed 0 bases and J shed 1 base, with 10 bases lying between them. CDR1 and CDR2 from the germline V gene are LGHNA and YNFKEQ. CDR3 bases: TGTGCCAGCAGCCAAGATGCAGCTCAATCCTACAATGAGCAGTTCTTC. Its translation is CASSQDAAQSYNEQFF.

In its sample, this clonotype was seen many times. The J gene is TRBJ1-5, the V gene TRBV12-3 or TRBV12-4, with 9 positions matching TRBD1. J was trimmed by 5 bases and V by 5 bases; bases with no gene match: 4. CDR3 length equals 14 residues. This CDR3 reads CASSLTGGDQPQHF. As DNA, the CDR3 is TGTGCCAGCAGTCTAACAGGGGGCGATCAGCCCCAGCATTTT.

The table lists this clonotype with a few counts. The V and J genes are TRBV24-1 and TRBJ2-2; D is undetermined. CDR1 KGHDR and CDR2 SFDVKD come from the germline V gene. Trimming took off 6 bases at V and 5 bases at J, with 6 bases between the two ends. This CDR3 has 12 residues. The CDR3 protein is CATSLGTGELFF. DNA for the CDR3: TGTGCCACCAGTCTGGGGACCGGGGAGCTGTTTTTT.

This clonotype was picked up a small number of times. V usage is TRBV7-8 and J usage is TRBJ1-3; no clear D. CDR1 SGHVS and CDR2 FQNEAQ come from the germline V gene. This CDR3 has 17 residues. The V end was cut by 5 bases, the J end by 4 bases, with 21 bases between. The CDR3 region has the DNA TGTGCCAGCAGCCAATACTTAGACCCGGGGATAGGAAACACCATATATTTT. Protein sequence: CASSQYLDPGIGNTIYF.

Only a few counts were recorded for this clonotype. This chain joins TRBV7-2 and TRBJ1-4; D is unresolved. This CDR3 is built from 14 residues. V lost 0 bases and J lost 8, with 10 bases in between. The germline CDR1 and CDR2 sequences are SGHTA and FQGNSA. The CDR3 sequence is CASSLAQVGEKLFF. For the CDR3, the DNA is TGTGCCAGCAGCTTAGCTCAGGTCGGCGAAAAACTGTTTTTT. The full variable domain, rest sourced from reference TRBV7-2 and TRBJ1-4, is GAGVSQSPSNKVTEKGKDVELRCDPISGHTALYWYRQSLGQGLEFLIYFQGNSAPDKSGLPSDRFSAERTGGSVSTLTIQRTQQEDSAVYLCASSLAQVGEKLFFGSGTQLSVL.

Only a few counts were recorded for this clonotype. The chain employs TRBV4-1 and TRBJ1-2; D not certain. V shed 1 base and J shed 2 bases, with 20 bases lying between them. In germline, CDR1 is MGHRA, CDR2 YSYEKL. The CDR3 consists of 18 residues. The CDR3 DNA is TGCGCCAGCAGCCAAGTTAACCCTCTCGGGGTAGGGAACTATGGCTACACCTTC. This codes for CASSQVNPLGVGNYGYTF.

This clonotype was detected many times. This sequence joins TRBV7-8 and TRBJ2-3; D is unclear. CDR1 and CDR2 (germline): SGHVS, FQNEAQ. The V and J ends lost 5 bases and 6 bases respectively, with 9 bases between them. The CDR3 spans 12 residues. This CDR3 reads CASSPYGDTQYF. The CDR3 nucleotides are TGTGCCAGCAGCCCCTACGGGGATACGCAGTATTTT.

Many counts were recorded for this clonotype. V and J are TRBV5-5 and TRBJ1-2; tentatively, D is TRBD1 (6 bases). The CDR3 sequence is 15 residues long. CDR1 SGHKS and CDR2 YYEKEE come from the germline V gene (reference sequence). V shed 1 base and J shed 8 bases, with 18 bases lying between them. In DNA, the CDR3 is TGTGCCAGCAGCTTGTCCCCGGACAGTCTGAAGGGCTACACCTTC. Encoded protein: CASSLSPDSLKGYTF.

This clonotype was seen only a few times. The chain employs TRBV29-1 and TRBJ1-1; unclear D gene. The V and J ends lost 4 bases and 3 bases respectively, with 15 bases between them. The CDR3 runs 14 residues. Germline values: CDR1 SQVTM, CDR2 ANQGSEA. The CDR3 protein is CSVVKGRPDTEAFF. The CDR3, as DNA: TGCAGCGTTGTGAAGGGCAGACCGGACACTGAAGCTTTCTTT.

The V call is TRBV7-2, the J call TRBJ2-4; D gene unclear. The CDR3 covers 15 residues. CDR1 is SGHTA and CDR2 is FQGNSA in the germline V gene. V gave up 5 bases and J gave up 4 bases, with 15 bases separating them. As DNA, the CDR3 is TGTGCCAGCAGCCCCCGCCGGACGGCAAAAAACATTCAGTACTTC. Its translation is CASSPRRTAKNIQYF. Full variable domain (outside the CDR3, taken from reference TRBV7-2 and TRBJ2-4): GAGVSQSPSNKVTEKGKDVELRCDPISGHTALYWYRQSLGQGLEFLIYFQGNSAPDKSGLPSDRFSAERTGGSVSTLTIQRTQQEDSAVYLCASSPRRTAKNIQYFGAGTRLSVL.

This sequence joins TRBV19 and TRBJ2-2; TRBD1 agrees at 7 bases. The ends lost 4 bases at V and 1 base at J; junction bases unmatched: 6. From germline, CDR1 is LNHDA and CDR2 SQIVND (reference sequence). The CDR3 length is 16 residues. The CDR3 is CASSTNRQGNTGELFF. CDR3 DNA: TGTGCCAGTAGTACCAACAGACAGGGGAACACCGGGGAGCTGTTTTTT.